This TCR beta chain stems from a study of OX40 agonist ivuxolimab in advanced cancers. In the study overall: Patients with prior anti-PD-1, anti-PD-L1 or anti-CTLA-4 therapy were eligible; less than 50% had some. Overall study results and limits: Patients who responded partially at 0.1-3.0 mg/kg showed clonal expansion ranking among the lowest. Average numbers of expanded clones were greater in CD8+ T cells than in CD4+.

TCRdb's copy holds only in-frame clones and misses some; the assay was immunoSEQ multiplex PCR. The repertoire has about 45,000 clones, roughly 90% of them found once; the top ten carry over 15%. In regard to this clone: What it recognizes is unknown.

The CDR3 is 16 amino acids. CDR1 SGDLS and CDR2 YYNGEE come from the germline V gene. V gave up 2 bases and J gave up 4 bases, with 18 bases separating them. This rearrangement joins TRBV9 to TRBJ1-2, with D possibly matching TRBD1 (5 bases). The clonotype originates from an adult with an advanced solid tumor such as melanoma, head and neck, liver or kidney cancer. This specimen was CD4+ or CD8+ T cells sorted from blood, taken in a trial of the OX40 agonist ivuxolimab. The CDR3 sequence: CASSVSTTEALYGYTF. CDR3 nucleotide sequence: TGTGCCAGCAGCGTTAGCACGACAGAGGCCCTCTATGGCTACACCTTC.